Below, 3 T cell receptor beta chains from the same sample are listed, as sequenced in a study of T cell responses to AZD1222 COVID-19 vaccine. Repertoires were generated with immunoSEQ multiplex PCR, while TCRdb's copy carries only in-frame clones and drops some. The table records some 80,000 clones, about 90% of them present only once. Source: peripheral blood, taken on day 0 of AZD1222 vaccination. All receptors come from an adult in good health.

The J gene is TRBJ2-1, the V gene TRBV7-3, with D tentatively TRBD2 (5 bases). Germline CDR1 is SGHTA and CDR2 is FQGTGA. Trimming left V 5 bases short and J 2 bases short, with 13 bases between. The CDR3 consists of 15 residues. CDR3 sequence: CASSPWTVPYNEQFF. Here the CDR3 DNA reads TGTGCCAGCAGCCCCTGGACTGTACCCTACAATGAGCAGTTCTTC.

The J gene is TRBJ1-2, the V gene TRBV6-1; D not certain. CDR3 length equals 12 residues. Per germline, CDR1 MNHNS and CDR2 SASEGT. The germline V and J ends were trimmed by 3 bases and 4 bases, with 6 bases remaining between them. In DNA, the CDR3 is TGTGCCAGCAGTGAGGGTCTCTATGGCTACACCTTC. Its translation is CASSEGLYGYTF.

The chain links TRBV5-1 to TRBJ2-7; 7 bases are shared with TRBD1. V lost 4 bases, J lost 0 bases, and 10 bases stayed unmatched. Germline V CDR1 and CDR2: SGHRS, YFSETQ. This CDR3 contains 16 residues. The CDR3 loop is CASSPQKGAISYEQYF. DNA for the CDR3: TGCGCCAGCAGCCCGCAAAAGGGGGCGATCTCCTACGAGCAGTACTTC.